This T cell receptor beta chain was recorded in a study of molecular identifiers for immune sequencing clone quantification. TCRdb passed the PCR reads through MiXCR, listing each CDR3 protein once. The table lists about 320,000 distinct CDR3 sequences, roughly a fifth of them singletons, with approximately 0.8% in the top ten. This clonotype was detected many times. The CDR3 has 14 residues. The ends were cut back, 8 bases at V and 0 bases at J, with 14 bases in the middle. Germline assignment: CDR1 MNHNY and CDR2 SVGAGI (reference sequence). V and J are TRBV6-6 and TRBJ2-7; TRBD2 might be the D (6 bases). The TCR was taken from a human donor in good health. Some libraries in this study had Jurkat cell RNA spiked in. Material for sequencing was naive CD8+ T cells from blood, with Jurkat cell RNA spiked in. Subset: FACS-sorted CD8+CD4-CCR7+CD45RA+ naive T cells. The CDR3 here is CASSLAAVSYEQYF. CDR3 sequence (DNA): TGTGCCAGCTCCTTAGCGGCAGTCTCCTACGAGCAGTACTTC.